The clone carrying this T cell receptor beta chain showed up just a few times. Its antigen remains unknown. This record belongs to a study of blood T cells in healthy people across ages. The study's findings and limits: TCR beta diversity, measured per million T cells, fell in a roughly linear way with age.

They isolated at least 7 million PBMCs from each sample. Combining a sample-barcoded 5' primer with a J-beta primer mix, a second PCR ran for roughly 7 to 11 cycles. With 12 random nucleotides, a template-switch adaptor tagged each individual cDNA molecule. Every sample produced at least 2.5 million CDR3-containing paired-end reads. Each CDR3 protein gets one entry after TCRdb re-called the 5' RACE reads with MiXCR. The data hold around 1,000,000 distinct CDR3 sequences, with 35% to 40% observed a single time. The V gene lost 5 bases and the J gene lost 2 bases, with 21 bases spanning the gap. Germline loops: CDR1 SEHNR, CDR2 FQNEAQ (reference sequence). The CDR3 has 18 amino acids.

This receptor was identified in a man aged 18 to 30 in good health. The chain combines TRBV7-9 with TRBJ2-2; tentatively, D is TRBD1 (6 bases). Specimen: blood. The CDR3 region is CASSLYLKDRINTGELFF. CDR3 DNA sequence: TGTGCCAGCAGCCTTTACCTGAAGGACAGAATTAACACCGGGGAGCTGTTTTTT. The full variable domain, its missing parts supplied by reference TRBV7-9 and TRBJ2-2, is DTGVSQNPRHKITKRGQNVTFRCDPISEHNRLYWYRQTLGQGPEFLTYFQNEAQLEKSRLLSDRFSAERPKGSFSTLEIQRTEQGDSAMYLCASSLYLKDRINTGELFFGEGSRLTVL.